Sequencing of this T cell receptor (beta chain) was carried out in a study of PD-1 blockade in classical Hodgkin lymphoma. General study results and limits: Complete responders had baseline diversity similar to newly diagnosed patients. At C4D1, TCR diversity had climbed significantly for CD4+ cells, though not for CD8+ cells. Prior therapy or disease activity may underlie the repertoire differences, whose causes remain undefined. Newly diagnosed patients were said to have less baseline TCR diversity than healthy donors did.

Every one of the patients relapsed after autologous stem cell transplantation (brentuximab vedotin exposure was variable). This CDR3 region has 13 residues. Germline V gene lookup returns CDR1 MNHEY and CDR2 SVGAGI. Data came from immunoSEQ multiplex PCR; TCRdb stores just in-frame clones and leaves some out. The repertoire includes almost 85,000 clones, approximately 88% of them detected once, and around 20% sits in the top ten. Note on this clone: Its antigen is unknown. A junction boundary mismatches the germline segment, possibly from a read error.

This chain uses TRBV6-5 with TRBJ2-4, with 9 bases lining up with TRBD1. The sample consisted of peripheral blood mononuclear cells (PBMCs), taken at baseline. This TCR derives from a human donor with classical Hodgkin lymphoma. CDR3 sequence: CASSYLPGQGWNF. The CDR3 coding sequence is TGTGCCAGCAGTTACCTGCCGGGACAGGGTTGGAACTTC.